Below are 16 T cell receptor beta chains sequenced from a single sample in a study of blood T cell repertoires in COVID-19. The repertoire was sequenced with immunoSEQ multiplex PCR; TCRdb's copy has only in-frame clones and lacks some. The sample has hundreds of thousands of clones; roughly 90% are singletons. What was sequenced was PBMCs or T cells enriched from blood (not recorded which). Every receptor here comes from a woman in her 40s who had recovered from COVID-19.

This clone was seen a single time. J is TRBJ2-7 and V is TRBV10-1; 12 bases are shared with TRBD1. Germline-derived CDR1 and CDR2 are WNHNN and SYGVQD (reference sequence). Trimming cost V 0 bases and J 4 bases; bases outside gene matches: 13. The CDR3 covers 19 residues. In DNA, the CDR3 is TGCGCCAGCAGTGAGTCAGGGACAGGGGGCGGAAAAACAAAATACGAGCAGTACTTC. Encoded protein: CASSESGTGGGKTKYEQYF.

The chain is built from TRBV2 and TRBJ1-6; D call uncertain. The V and J ends lost 6 bases and 1 base respectively, with 7 bases between them. The germline V gene encodes CDR1 SNHLY and CDR2 FYNNEI. The CDR3 spans 14 residues. CDR3 amino acids: CASSPGSYNSPLHF. The CDR3 bases are TGTGCCAGCAGCCCGGGGTCCTATAATTCACCCCTCCACTTT.

This CDR3 reads CASRPPGGTQYF. CDR3 DNA sequence: TGTGCCAGTAGACCCCCCGGCGGGACCCAGTACTTC. V and J are TRBV19 and TRBJ2-5; unclear D gene. V was trimmed by 6 bases and J by 7 bases, leaving 12 bases between them. Germline V lookup: CDR1 LNHDA, CDR2 SQIVND (reference sequence). The CDR3 runs to 12 residues. The entire variable domain, with the rest obtained from reference TRBV19 and TRBJ2-5, is as follows: DGGITQSPKYLFRKEGQNVTLSCEQNLNHDAMYWYRQDPGQGLRLIYYSQIVNDFQKGDIAEGYSVSREKKESFPLTVTSAQKNPTAFYLCASRPPGGTQYFGPGTRLLVL.

The V and J genes are TRBV27 and TRBJ2-7, with a tentative D call TRBD1 (6 bases). CDR1 and CDR2 (germline): MNHEY, SMNVEV (reference sequence). This CDR3 has 16 amino acids. The V gene lost 6 bases and the J gene lost 6 bases, with 24 bases spanning the gap. CDR3 loop: CASSQGQTGLYVEQYF. The CDR3 DNA follows: TGTGCCAGCAGCCAAGGGCAGACAGGACTCTACGTCGAGCAGTACTTC.

This rearrangement joins TRBV24-1 to TRBJ2-3; weak D call: TRBD2 (6 bases). Germline CDR1 reads KGHDR; CDR2 reads SFDVKD. The V and J ends lost 5 bases and 5 bases respectively, with 13 bases between them. The CDR3 has 14 amino acids. CDR3 sequence reads: CATSVGLGGDTQYF. The CDR3 DNA follows: TGTGCCACCAGTGTAGGACTGGGAGGAGATACGCAGTATTTT.

This chain uses TRBV7-3 with TRBJ2-1; tentative D call: TRBD2 (6 bases). V lost 5 bases and J 3 bases, leaving 11 bases between the germline ends. Germline V gene sequence: CDR1 SGHTA, CDR2 FQGTGA. This CDR3 region has 14 residues. The CDR3 DNA reads as TGTGCCAGCAGCACGGGACTCCGCTACAATGAGCAGTTCTTC. Encoded protein: CASSTGLRYNEQFF.

The chain recombines TRBV7-9 with TRBJ2-5; D perhaps matches TRBD2 (6 bases). This CDR3 is 14 amino acids long. Germline loops: CDR1 SEHNR, CDR2 FQNEAQ (reference sequence). Trimming cost V 2 bases and J 2 bases, with 9 bases left between them. DNA of the CDR3: TGTGCCAGCAGCTTAAAAGGAGGGCAAGAGACCCAGTACTTC. It specifies CASSLKGGQETQYF.

This rearrangement joins TRBV9 to TRBJ2-5; 10 bases fit TRBD2. Trimming took 3 bases from V and 5 from J; bases not matched to a gene: 4. Germline CDR1 SGDLS, CDR2 YYNGEE. This CDR3 has 14 amino acids. DNA of the CDR3: TGTGCCAGCAGCGGTAGCGGGAGGCCGGAGACCCAGTACTTC. Translation: CASSGSGRPETQYF.

The rearrangement uses TRBV2 and TRBJ2-1; 7 positions agree with TRBD1. The CDR3 loop spans 18 amino acids. V was clipped by 4 bases and J by 7 bases; unmatched bases: 19. Germline CDR1 is SNHLY and CDR2 is FYNNEI. CDR3 sequence: CASSGPDLGGSQGNEQFF. The CDR3 nucleotides are TGTGCCAGCAGTGGACCGGATTTAGGGGGATCACAGGGGAATGAGCAGTTCTTC.

The rearrangement joins TRBV28 to TRBJ1-2; 7 bases fit TRBD1. This CDR3 spans 13 amino acids. After removal of 4 bases from V and 9 bases from J, the junction contained 8 bases not matched to a gene. Germline loops: CDR1 MDHEN, CDR2 SYDVKM. The CDR3 loop reads CASSSGDRASYTF. The CDR3 coding sequence is TGTGCCAGCAGTTCCGGAGACAGGGCCAGCTACACCTTC.

The CDR3 sequence is CASSFQGSQPQHF. CDR3 nucleotides: TGTGCCAGCAGTTTTCAGGGATCTCAGCCCCAGCATTTT. This chain links TRBV12-3 or TRBV12-4 with TRBJ1-5; D perhaps matches TRBD1 (5 bases). There are 13 residues in the CDR3. Trimming removed 3 bases from V and 6 bases from J, with 9 bases in between.

This rearrangement joins TRBV13 to TRBJ1-2, with 8 bases lining up with TRBD1. The CDR3 covers 14 residues. The J segment lost 4 bases and the V segment lost 5 bases, leaving 6 bases of the junction unmatched. Germline V gene data show CDR1 as PRHDT and CDR2 as FYEKMQ (reference sequence). The CDR3 spells CASSEGQDLYGYTF. CDR3 coding DNA: TGTGCCAGCAGCGAGGGACAGGACCTCTATGGCTACACCTTC.

This clone was seen many times. The V call is TRBV29-1, the J call TRBJ2-1; 8 nucleotides agree with TRBD2. This CDR3 has 15 amino acids. Germline lookup yields CDR1 SQVTM and CDR2 ANQGSEA. V lost 4 bases to trimming and J lost 2 bases; unmatched junction nucleotides: 7. CDR3 DNA sequence: TGCAGCGTTGGAAGGGACGGGGGGGCCTACAATGAGCAGTTCTTC. As protein: CSVGRDGGAYNEQFF.

This sequence joins TRBV12-3 or TRBV12-4 and TRBJ1-4; no definite D call. The ends were cut back, 1 base at V and 8 bases at J, with 8 bases in the middle. The CDR3 has 13 residues. CDR3 in amino acids: CASSLGGIEKLFF. The CDR3 DNA reads TGTGCCAGCAGTTTAGGAGGAATAGAAAAACTGTTTTTT.

Here the CDR3 reads CASSLTGDSNQPQHF. The DNA for the CDR3 is TGTGCCAGCAGTTTGACAGGCGATAGCAATCAGCCCCAGCATTTT. V is TRBV27 and J is TRBJ1-5; D is perhaps TRBD1 (6 bases). Between the trimmed V and J ends, which lost 3 bases and 0 bases, there was a span of 9 bases. CDR3 length: 15 residues. Germline V gene data show CDR1 as MNHEY and CDR2 as SMNVEV (reference sequence).

The J gene is TRBJ1-2, the V gene TRBV27; D may be TRBD1 (6 bases). This CDR3 comprises 15 residues. V was clipped by 3 bases and J by 4 bases, with 15 bases between them. Germline-derived CDR1 and CDR2 are MNHEY and SMNVEV (reference sequence). The CDR3 coding sequence is TGTGCCAGCAGTTTGAGTTGGGGACAAACCTATGGCTACACCTTC. It specifies CASSLSWGQTYGYTF.